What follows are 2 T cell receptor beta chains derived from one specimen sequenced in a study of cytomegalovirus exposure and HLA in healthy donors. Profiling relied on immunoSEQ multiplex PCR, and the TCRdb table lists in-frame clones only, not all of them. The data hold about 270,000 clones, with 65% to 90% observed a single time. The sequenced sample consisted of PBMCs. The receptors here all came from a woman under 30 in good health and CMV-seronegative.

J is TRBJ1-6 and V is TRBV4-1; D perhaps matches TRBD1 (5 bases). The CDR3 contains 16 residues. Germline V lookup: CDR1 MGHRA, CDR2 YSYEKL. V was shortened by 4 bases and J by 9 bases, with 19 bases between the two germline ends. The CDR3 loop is CASSRHAGTHSSPLHF. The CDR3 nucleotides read TGCGCCAGCAGCCGCCACGCCGGGACTCATTCTTCACCCCTCCACTTT.

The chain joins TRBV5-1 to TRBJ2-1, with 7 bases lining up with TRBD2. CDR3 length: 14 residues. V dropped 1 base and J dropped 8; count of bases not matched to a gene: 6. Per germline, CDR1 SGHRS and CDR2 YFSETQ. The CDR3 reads CASSLRTSVHEQFF. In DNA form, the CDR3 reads TGCGCCAGCAGCTTGAGGACTAGTGTACATGAGCAGTTCTTC.